The sequence of this TCR beta chain was determined in a study of CD8 T cells in ankylosing spondylitis. Study-level points and caveats: A TCR beta motif made of fewer than ten highly homologous variants seemed typical of ankylosing spondylitis blood. As reported, disease-linked clones showed significant enrichment in matched ankylosing spondylitis synovial fluid.

Researchers built TCR beta libraries using quantitative 5'-RACE with molecular barcodes. TCRdb passed the 5' RACE reads through MiXCR, listing each CDR3 protein once. The sample consists of a few hundred thousand distinct CDR3 sequences, 20% to 30% of them appearing once. Trimming left V 6 bases short and J 8 bases short, with 16 bases between. CDR1 and CDR2 (germline): SQVTM, ANQGSEA. CDR3 length: 13 amino acids. This clonotype has just a few counts. Antigen specificity is unknown. Sequencing was performed on blood, either unsorted or a sorted T cell fraction (not recorded which). The TCR originated in a male donor with ankylosing spondylitis or in good health (not recorded which). V and J are TRBV29-1 and TRBJ1-4; D ambiguous. The CDR3 loop reads CSVAEDIYEKLFF. DNA for the CDR3: TGCAGCGTGGCCGAAGATATTTACGAAAAACTGTTTTTT.